Listed below are T cell receptor beta chains from one sample, sequenced in a study of cytomegalovirus exposure and HLA in healthy donors. Profiling relied on immunoSEQ multiplex PCR, and the TCRdb table lists in-frame clones only, not all of them. This sample carries some 150,000 clones, almost 80% of them seen once, and the ten largest clones take under 1.5%. Sequencing was performed on PBMCs. The source of these receptors is a male donor in good health and CMV-seronegative. The CDR3 runs from the conserved cysteine through the conserved F or W. The order of the fields is V gene, J gene, D gene, clone size, CDR3 DNA, CDR3 protein. D genes are given only for firm matches. A clone size is listed for some rows: how often the clone was seen (once, few, many), or a class if it is expanded.

>TRBV10-3|TRBJ2-7|-|-
TGTGCCATCGGGGGCCGGGACAACTCCTACGAGCAGTACTTC
CAIGGRDNSYEQYF
>TRBV7-9|TRBJ2-5|-|-
TGTGCCAGCAGCTTGGGCAGCCAAGAGACCCAGTACTTC
CASSLGSQETQYF
>TRBV11-3|TRBJ2-6|TRBD1|once
TGTGCCAGCAGCCCGGGACAGGGGGCGTCTGGGGCCAACGTCCTGACTTTC
CASSPGQGASGANVLTF
>TRBV3-1/TRBV3-2|TRBJ2-7|-|-
TGTGCCAGTCAGGAAGAGCAGTACTTC
CASQEEQYF
>TRBV15|TRBJ1-2|TRBD1|once
TGTGCCACCAGGGACAGGGGTTCCAATGGCTACACCTTC
CATRDRGSNGYTF
>TRBV11-2|TRBJ2-2|-|-
TGTGCCAGCAGCCGGGTTAGCTCGTTCGGGGAGCTGTTTTTT
CASSRVSSFGELFF
>TRBV19|TRBJ1-2|-|-
TGTGCCAGTAGCCTTATTAACTATGGCTACACCTTC
CASSLINYGYTF
>TRBV30|TRBJ2-5|TRBD2|-
TGTGCCTGGGGCTTACTAGCGGGCCAAGAGACCCAGTACTTC
CAWGLLAGQETQYF
>TRBV5-1|TRBJ2-5|-|-
TGCGCCAGCAGCTCCGGGGGTGGGGAGACCCAGTACTTC
CASSSGGGETQYF
>TRBV5-1|TRBJ2-3|-|-
TGCGCCAGCACCGCACTAGTGAACACAGATACGCAGTATTTT
CASTALVNTDTQYF
>TRBV19|TRBJ2-1|TRBD1|-
TGTGCCAGTAGTATAGAGACAGGGGGTTCCTACAATGAGCAGTTCTTC
CASSIETGGSYNEQFF
>TRBV27|TRBJ1-3|-|-
TGTGCCAGCAGTTTAGGAGGACCTTACTCTGGAAACACCATATATTTT
CASSLGGPYSGNTIYF
>TRBV7-9|TRBJ2-7|-|-
TGTTCCAGCAGCTTAGGGCGGGAGCAGTACTTC
CSSSLGREQYF
>TRBV19|TRBJ1-2|-|-
TGTGCCAGTAGTATGCACAGCCCTAACTATGGCTACACCTTC
CASSMHSPNYGYTF